The clone carrying this T cell receptor beta chain was seen repeatedly, ten times or more. The antigen is not known. Amplification targeted TCR beta CDR3 regions from RNA transcripts. Using the HTBI primer set, a first-round RT-PCR was run on the TCR CDR3. MiXCR, run by TCRdb on the multiplex PCR reads, gives a single entry per CDR3 protein. The repertoire holds a few hundred thousand distinct CDR3 sequences, less than 15% seen once, with less than 10% in the top ten. PBMCs were collected from a roughly 9.7 ml volume of fresh peripheral blood. The entry originates in a study of T cells in Graves' hyperthyroidism and ophthalmopathy. V was cut by 1 base and J by 4 bases, with 13 bases left in between. There are 15 residues in the CDR3. Germline V gene sequence: CDR1 SGHTA, CDR2 FQGTGA. Study-wide results and limits: From stable hyperthyroidism, ophthalmopathy was set apart by a 13 V-J model. Ophthalmopathy onset followed model prediction by a median approximately seven months. Researchers found most expanded thyroid clonotypes above 0.001 in blood as well.

The chain carries TRBV7-3 and TRBJ1-2; tentatively, D is TRBD1 (5 bases). Input material: blood. This clonotype was obtained from a woman younger than 30 with Graves' hyperthyroidism. CDR3 sequence reads: CASSLNSAGTYGYTF. The CDR3 DNA reads TGTGCCAGCAGCTTAAATTCGGCAGGGACCTATGGCTACACCTTC.